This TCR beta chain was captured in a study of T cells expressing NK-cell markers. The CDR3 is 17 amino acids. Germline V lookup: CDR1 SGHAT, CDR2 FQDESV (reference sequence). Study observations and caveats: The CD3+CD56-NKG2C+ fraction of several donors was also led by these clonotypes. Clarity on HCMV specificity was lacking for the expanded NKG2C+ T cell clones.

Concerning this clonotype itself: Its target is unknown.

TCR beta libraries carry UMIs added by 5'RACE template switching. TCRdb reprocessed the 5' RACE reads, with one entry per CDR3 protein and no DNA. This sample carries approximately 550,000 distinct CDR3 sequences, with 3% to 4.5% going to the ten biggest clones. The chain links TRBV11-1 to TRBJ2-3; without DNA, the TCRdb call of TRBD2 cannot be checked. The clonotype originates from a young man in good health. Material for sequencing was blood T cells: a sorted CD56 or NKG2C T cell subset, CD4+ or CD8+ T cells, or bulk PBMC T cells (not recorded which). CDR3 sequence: CASSLVSVADFTDTQYF.